The sequence of this T cell receptor beta chain was determined in a study of T-cell memory formation after mild COVID-19. Points from the study as a whole: A subset of responding clones appeared in pre-infection memory, suggesting cross-reactive memory joined. Later expanders leaned CD4+, whereas day 15 to 85 contracting clones were balanced CD4/CD8. Researchers could not confirm that second-wave clones peaking on day 37 targeted SARS-CoV-2.

5'RACE primed from the constant segment yielded TCR alpha and TCR beta cDNA libraries bearing sample barcodes and UMIs. From the 5' RACE reads, TCRdb called clonotypes with MiXCR, one entry per CDR3 protein. The data show 450,000 to 650,000 distinct CDR3 sequences, with about 20% seen just once and around 12% held by the top ten. With respect to this clonotype: Its antigen is not identified.

The CDR3 loop spans 19 amino acids. The V gene's germline CDR1 is SGHDN and CDR2 FVKESK. The ends lost 3 bases at V and 4 bases at J; junction bases unmatched: 18. The sequenced sample was PBMCs or a T cell subset sorted from them (not recorded which). V is TRBV14 and J is TRBJ1-1; 9 bases are a match to TRBD1. The sequence was obtained from an adult woman who had mild COVID-19 (a few samples of this study predate the infection). Cell type and time point are not known. CDR3 region: CASSHLGTGFLGLGTEAFF. In DNA form, the CDR3 reads TGTGCCAGCAGCCACCTCGGGACAGGGTTTCTGGGGCTTGGCACTGAAGCTTTCTTT.